This T cell receptor beta chain was sequenced for a study of shared clonotypes between healthy human individuals. The study's findings and limits: A handful of donors shared 4.5% to 6.5% of their naive CD4 clonotypes. The low donor count limited represented genetic and exposure-history diversity.

Concerning this clone: Its specificity is unknown.

Assay: immunoSEQ multiplex PCR; the TCRdb copy retains only in-frame clones and omits some. The table lists fewer than 3 million clones, 85% to 95% of them singletons, with 0.37% in the top ten. V was clipped by 3 bases and J by 3 bases; unmatched bases: 9. This CDR3 comprises 16 residues. Germline V gene sequence: CDR1 KGHSH, CDR2 LQKENI. The source material was naive CD4+ T cells from PBMCs. The subset: CD45RA+ positively selected. The clonotype was recovered from a man aged 18 to 29 in good health. Some clones in this sample may be carry-over from other donors' samples. The chain recombines TRBV18 with TRBJ2-5; 8 bases line up with TRBD1. In nucleotides, the CDR3 is TGTGCCAGCTCACCTACGACCGGGACAGGCGAAGAGACCCAGTACTTC. Translation: CASSPTTGTGEETQYF.